This T cell receptor beta chain was recovered during a study of T cell responses to AZD1222 COVID-19 vaccine. Study context: The study pooled second doses at about 4 or about 12 weeks.

Study findings and constraints: There were repertoire samples only from the period after the peak T cell response. Most donors were white British and more were female, and clonal diversity was possibly underestimated. Unmutated regions of variants are reportedly targeted by nearly half of spike-specific TCRs.

The CDR3 has 15 residues. Germline V gene sequence: CDR1 SGHNT, CDR2 YYREEE (reference sequence). V dropped 4 bases and J dropped 7; count of bases not matched to a gene: 9. Method: immunoSEQ multiplex PCR; TCRdb's copy keeps in-frame clones and lacks some. Here the sample spans 85,000 to 120,000 clones, 86% being singletons. Concerning this clone itself: What it recognizes is unknown.

This receptor was taken from an adult in good health. The rearrangement links TRBV5-4 to TRBJ1-4, with 8 nucleotides matching TRBD1. The source material was peripheral blood, sampled on day 0 of AZD1222 vaccination. The CDR3 region is CASSGTGGEGEKLFF. DNA of the CDR3: TGTGCCAGCAGCGGCACAGGGGGAGAAGGTGAAAAACTGTTTTTT.